This T cell receptor beta chain emerged from a study of T cell repertoires in cytomegalovirus infection. Study-wide background: Public TCR beta signatures provided an indication of both CMV infection and a matching HLA type. Regarding the study as a whole: The cumulative frequency of public TCR beta families distinguished individuals who carried CMV together with the relevant HLA. Dominant in the ex vivo response were TCR beta clonotypes restricted by HLA-C and specific for CMV.

Using its own MiXCR run on the reads, TCRdb lists one record per CDR3 protein. Altogether 200,000 to 300,000 distinct CDR3 sequences are present, 10% to 15% being singletons, with the ten largest covering roughly 1.7%. The CDR3 contains 15 residues. Germline trimming cut 0 bases from V and 7 bases from J; bases unmatched to any gene: 3. Germline V CDR1 and CDR2: SGHTA, FQGNSA. Details on this clonotype: Its target is unknown.

The chain employs TRBV7-2 and TRBJ2-1; 10 bases agree with TRBD2. The sequence was collected from a human donor in good health (CMV status not recorded). Some clones in this sample may be carry-over from other donors' samples. Sequences were obtained from PBMCs. The CDR3 spells CASSLALAGVNEQFF. CDR3 nucleotides: TGTGCCAGCAGCTTAGCCCTAGCGGGAGTTAATGAGCAGTTCTTC.